Listed below are T cell receptor beta chains from one sample, sequenced in a study of shared clonotypes between healthy human individuals. Sequenced by immunoSEQ multiplex PCR; TCRdb stores in-frame clones only, minus some. The profile covers about 1.1 million clones, with around three quarters appearing a single time and under 0.6% taken by the ten largest. The specimen was memory CD4+ T cells from PBMCs. Source of these receptors: a man between 18 and 35 years old in good health. Some clones in this sample may be carry-over from other donors' samples. The CDR3 runs from the conserved cysteine through the conserved F or W. Fields, in order: D gene, V gene, clone size, J gene, CDR3 protein, CDR3 DNA. D genes are given only for firm matches. Only some rows state a clone size, as once, few, many or a class for expanded clones.

d_call: TRBD1; v_call: TRBV6-5; clone_size: NA; j_call: TRBJ2-3; cdr3_aa: CASAKTGDATDTQYF; cdr3_nt: TGTGCCAGCGCTAAGACAGGGGATGCGACAGATACGCAGTATTTT
d_call: NA; v_call: TRBV28; clone_size: NA; j_call: TRBJ2-4; cdr3_aa: CASSPGVAKNIQYF; cdr3_nt: TGTGCCAGCAGTCCGGGGGTAGCCAAAAACATTCAGTACTTC
d_call: NA; v_call: TRBV5-5; clone_size: NA; j_call: TRBJ1-5; cdr3_aa: CASSPTGGNQPQHF; cdr3_nt: TGTGCCAGCAGCCCTACTGGGGGCAATCAGCCCCAGCATTTT
d_call: NA; v_call: TRBV28; clone_size: NA; j_call: TRBJ1-2; cdr3_aa: CASSSGDGGYTF; cdr3_nt: TGTGCCAGCAGTTCAGGGGACGGGGGCTACACCTTC
d_call: NA; v_call: TRBV2; clone_size: many; j_call: TRBJ2-1; cdr3_aa: CASSPGTLYNEQFF; cdr3_nt: TGTGCCAGCAGCCCCGGGACCTTGTACAATGAGCAGTTCTTC
d_call: NA; v_call: TRBV28; clone_size: NA; j_call: TRBJ1-4; cdr3_aa: CASSYYSSANEKLFF; cdr3_nt: TGTGCCAGCAGTTATTATAGCAGTGCTAATGAAAAACTGTTTTTT
d_call: TRBD1; v_call: TRBV5-1; clone_size: NA; j_call: TRBJ2-3; cdr3_aa: CASSPGTGSTDTQYF; cdr3_nt: TGCGCCAGCAGCCCCGGGACAGGCAGCACAGATACGCAGTATTTT
d_call: NA; v_call: TRBV10-2; clone_size: few; j_call: TRBJ1-1; cdr3_aa: CASSVASSGTEAFF; cdr3_nt: TGCGCCAGCAGTGTAGCCAGCTCAGGGACTGAAGCTTTCTTT
d_call: TRBD2; v_call: TRBV5-1; clone_size: NA; j_call: TRBJ2-1; cdr3_aa: CASSFPKDRGFLAGGPYNEQFF; cdr3_nt: TGCGCCAGCAGCTTCCCTAAGGACAGGGGGTTTCTAGCGGGAGGGCCATATAATGAGCAGTTCTTC
d_call: NA; v_call: TRBV30; clone_size: NA; j_call: TRBJ2-6; cdr3_aa: CAWISSGANVLTF; cdr3_nt: TGTGCCTGGATTTCATCTGGGGCCAACGTCCTGACTTTC
d_call: NA; v_call: TRBV11-3; clone_size: NA; j_call: TRBJ2-2; cdr3_aa: CASSFGLNTGELFF; cdr3_nt: TGTGCCAGCAGCTTCGGGCTGAACACCGGGGAGCTGTTTTTT
d_call: TRBD1; v_call: TRBV19; clone_size: NA; j_call: TRBJ1-5; cdr3_aa: CATSSTGGGGSNQPQHF; cdr3_nt: TGTGCCACCAGCTCGACGGGGGGAGGGGGCAGCAATCAGCCCCAGCATTTT
d_call: TRBD1; v_call: TRBV19; clone_size: NA; j_call: TRBJ1-1; cdr3_aa: CASTPKTGYILGTEAFF; cdr3_nt: TGTGCCAGTACCCCCAAGACAGGGTACATCTTGGGCACTGAAGCTTTCTTT
d_call: NA; v_call: TRBV5-1; clone_size: NA; j_call: TRBJ1-4; cdr3_aa: CASSSQGTREEKLFF; cdr3_nt: TGCGCCAGCAGCTCCCAGGGGACACGAGAAGAAAAACTGTTTTTT
d_call: TRBD1; v_call: TRBV27; clone_size: NA; j_call: TRBJ2-7; cdr3_aa: CASSSRGRSYEQYF; cdr3_nt: TGTGCCAGCAGTTCCAGGGGGCGCTCCTACGAGCAGTACTTC
d_call: NA; v_call: TRBV19; clone_size: NA; j_call: TRBJ2-3; cdr3_aa: CASSLGGGTQYF; cdr3_nt: TGTGCCAGTAGCCTTGGAGGTGGTACGCAGTATTTT
d_call: NA; v_call: TRBV5-1; clone_size: NA; j_call: TRBJ2-5; cdr3_aa: CASSLVGETQYF; cdr3_nt: TGCGCCAGCAGCTTGGTCGGGGAGACCCAGTACTTC
d_call: NA; v_call: TRBV5-1; clone_size: NA; j_call: TRBJ2-2; cdr3_aa: CASSLAPADGRGELFF; cdr3_nt: TGCGCCAGCAGCTTGGCCCCAGCGGACGGCCGCGGGGAGCTGTTTTTT
d_call: NA; v_call: TRBV18; clone_size: NA; j_call: TRBJ1-3; cdr3_aa: CASSPGPGAGNTIYF; cdr3_nt: TGTGCCAGCTCACCGGGACCTGGGGCTGGAAACACCATATATTTT
d_call: NA; v_call: TRBV28; clone_size: few; j_call: TRBJ1-1; cdr3_aa: CASSPAGNLVTEAFF; cdr3_nt: TGTGCCAGCAGTCCAGCAGGGAATCTTGTGACTGAAGCTTTCTTT
d_call: TRBD2; v_call: TRBV18; clone_size: NA; j_call: TRBJ2-1; cdr3_aa: CASSLQREGDEQFF; cdr3_nt: TGTGCCAGCTCACTGCAGCGGGAGGGCGATGAGCAGTTCTTC
d_call: TRBD2; v_call: TRBV7-3; clone_size: NA; j_call: TRBJ2-5; cdr3_aa: CASSKGSGLARQETQYF; cdr3_nt: TGTGCCAGCAGTAAAGGGTCCGGACTAGCGCGGCAAGAGACCCAGTACTTC
d_call: NA; v_call: TRBV4-1; clone_size: once; j_call: TRBJ1-2; cdr3_aa: CASSLALEDYGYTF; cdr3_nt: TGCGCCAGCAGCCTAGCTTTGGAAGACTATGGCTACACCTTC